This T cell receptor beta chain emerged from a study of cytomegalovirus exposure and HLA in healthy donors. General study findings and limits: Serostatus for CMV was the only available immune exposure information. Most TCR sequences were uncommon, yet certain public TCRs appeared in many donors. Several top significant clusters appeared, in a later analysis, to be linked to common viral pathogens.

PCR was performed using 60 Vbeta and 13 Jbeta primers. Repertoires were generated with immunoSEQ multiplex PCR, while TCRdb's copy carries only in-frame clones and drops some. Of approximately 100,000 clones in the sample, around 79% were seen once. With regard to this clone: As yet, its antigen is unknown.

Germline CDR1 reads SGHRS; CDR2 reads YFSETQ. The ends were cut back, 0 bases at V and 6 bases at J, with 5 bases in the middle. This CDR3 is 12 amino acids long. Sequenced input: PBMCs. The gene calls are TRBV5-1 and TRBJ2-3; D ambiguous. The receptor was derived from a male donor in good health and CMV-seropositive. CDR3 sequence (DNA): TGCGCCAGCAGCTTGGTCAGGGATACGCAGTATTTT. Residues: CASSLVRDTQYF.